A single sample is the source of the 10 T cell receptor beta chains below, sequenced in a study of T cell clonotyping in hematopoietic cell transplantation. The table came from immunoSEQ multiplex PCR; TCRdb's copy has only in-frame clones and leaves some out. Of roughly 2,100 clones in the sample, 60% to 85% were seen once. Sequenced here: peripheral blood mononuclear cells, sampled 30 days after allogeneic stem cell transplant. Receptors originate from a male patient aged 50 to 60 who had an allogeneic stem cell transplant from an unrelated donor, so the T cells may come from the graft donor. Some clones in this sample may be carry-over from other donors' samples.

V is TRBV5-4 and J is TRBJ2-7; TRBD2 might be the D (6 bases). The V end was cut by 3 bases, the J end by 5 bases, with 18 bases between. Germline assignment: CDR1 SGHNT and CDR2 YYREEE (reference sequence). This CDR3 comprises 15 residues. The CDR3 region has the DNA TGTGCCAGCAGCTCCGGGACGGAGGGTATCCACGAGCAGTACTTC. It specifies CASSSGTEGIHEQYF.

In nucleotides, the CDR3 is TGTGCCAGCAGTTCCGACAGTGGGGGACGGAATGAGCAGTTCTTC. Protein: CASSSDSGGRNEQFF. This chain joins TRBV27 and TRBJ2-1; D is possibly TRBD1 or TRBD2 (5 bases each). Germline loops: CDR1 MNHEY, CDR2 SMNVEV (reference sequence). CDR3 size: 15 residues. V gave up 4 bases and J gave up 7 bases, with 17 bases separating them.

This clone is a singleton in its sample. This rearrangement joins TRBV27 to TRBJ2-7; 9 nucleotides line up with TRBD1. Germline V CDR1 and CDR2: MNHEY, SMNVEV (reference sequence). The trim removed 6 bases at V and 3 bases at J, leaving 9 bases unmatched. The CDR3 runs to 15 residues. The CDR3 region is CASRTKGTGNYEQYF. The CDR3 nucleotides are TGTGCCAGCAGAACCAAGGGGACAGGGAACTACGAGCAGTACTTC.

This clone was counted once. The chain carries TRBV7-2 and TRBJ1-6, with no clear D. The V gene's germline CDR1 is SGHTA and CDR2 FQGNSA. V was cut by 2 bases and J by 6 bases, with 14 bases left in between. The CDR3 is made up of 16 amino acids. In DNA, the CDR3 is TGTGCCAGCAGCTTATATTTCGGAGGGAGTAATTCACCCCTCCACTTT. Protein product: CASSLYFGGSNSPLHF.

For the CDR3, the DNA is TGTGCCAGCAGCACAACTAGGAGAGGCGATACGCAGTATTTT. It is translated as CASSTTRRGDTQYF. The rearrangement links TRBV7-8 to TRBJ2-3; D might be TRBD2 (5 bases). V lost 5 bases and J lost 6, with 15 bases in between. The CDR3 is 14 residues long. CDR1 and CDR2 (germline): SGHVS, FQNEAQ.

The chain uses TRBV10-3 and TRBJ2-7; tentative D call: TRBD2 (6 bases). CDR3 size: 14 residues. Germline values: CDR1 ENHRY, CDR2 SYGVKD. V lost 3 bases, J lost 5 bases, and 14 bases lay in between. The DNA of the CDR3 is TGTGCCATCAGTGACGGGGGACTGGGTAACGAGCAGTACTTC. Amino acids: CAISDGGLGNEQYF.

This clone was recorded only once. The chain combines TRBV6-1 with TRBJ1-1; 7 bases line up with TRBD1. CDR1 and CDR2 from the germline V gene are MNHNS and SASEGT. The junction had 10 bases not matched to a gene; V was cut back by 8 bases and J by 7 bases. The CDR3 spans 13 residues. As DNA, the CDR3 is TGTGCCAGCGAGGCGACAGGGCTGGGTGAAGCTTTCTTT. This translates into CASEATGLGEAFF.

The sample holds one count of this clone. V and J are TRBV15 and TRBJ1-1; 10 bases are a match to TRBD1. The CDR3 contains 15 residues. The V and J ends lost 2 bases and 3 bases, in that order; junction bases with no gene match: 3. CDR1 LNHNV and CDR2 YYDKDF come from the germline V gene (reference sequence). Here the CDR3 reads CATSRRQGADTEAFF. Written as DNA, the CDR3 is TGTGCCACCAGCAGAAGACAGGGGGCGGACACTGAAGCTTTCTTT.

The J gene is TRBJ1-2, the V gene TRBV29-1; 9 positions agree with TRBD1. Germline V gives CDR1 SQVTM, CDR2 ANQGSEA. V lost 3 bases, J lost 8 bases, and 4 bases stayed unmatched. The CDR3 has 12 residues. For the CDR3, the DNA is TGCAGCGTTGAGGGACAGGGCTTGGGCTACACCTTC. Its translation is CSVEGQGLGYTF.

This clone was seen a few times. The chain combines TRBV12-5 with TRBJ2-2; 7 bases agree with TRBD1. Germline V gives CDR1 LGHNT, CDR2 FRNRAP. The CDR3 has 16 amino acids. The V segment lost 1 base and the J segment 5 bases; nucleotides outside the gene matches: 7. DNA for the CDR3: TGTGCTAGTGGTTTGGGACAGGGCGTTCTGACCGGGGAGCTGTTTTTT. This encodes CASGLGQGVLTGELFF.